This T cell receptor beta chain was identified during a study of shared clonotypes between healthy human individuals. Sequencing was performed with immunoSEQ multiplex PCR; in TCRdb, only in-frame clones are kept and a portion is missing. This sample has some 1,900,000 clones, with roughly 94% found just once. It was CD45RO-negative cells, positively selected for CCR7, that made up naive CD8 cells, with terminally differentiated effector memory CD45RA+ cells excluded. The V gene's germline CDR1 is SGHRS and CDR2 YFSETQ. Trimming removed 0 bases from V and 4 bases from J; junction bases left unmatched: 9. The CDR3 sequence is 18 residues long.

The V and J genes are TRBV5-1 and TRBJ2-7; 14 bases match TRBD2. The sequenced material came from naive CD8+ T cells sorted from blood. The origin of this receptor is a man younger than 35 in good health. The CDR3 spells CASSLGIGTSGSQYEQYF. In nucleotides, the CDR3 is TGCGCCAGCAGCTTGGGGATCGGGACTAGCGGGAGTCAATACGAGCAGTACTTC.